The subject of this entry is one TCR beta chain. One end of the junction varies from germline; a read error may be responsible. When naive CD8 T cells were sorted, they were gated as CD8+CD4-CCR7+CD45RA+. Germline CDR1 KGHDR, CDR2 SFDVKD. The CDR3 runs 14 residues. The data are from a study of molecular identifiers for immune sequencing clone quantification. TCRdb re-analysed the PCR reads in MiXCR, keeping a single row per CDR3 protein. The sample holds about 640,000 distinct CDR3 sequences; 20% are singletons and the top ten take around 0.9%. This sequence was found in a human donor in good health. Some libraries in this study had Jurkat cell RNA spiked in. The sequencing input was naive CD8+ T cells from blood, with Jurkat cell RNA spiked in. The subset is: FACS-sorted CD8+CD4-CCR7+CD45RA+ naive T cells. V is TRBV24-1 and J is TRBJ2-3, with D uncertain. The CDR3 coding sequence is TGTGCCGCCAGTGATTTGATTGGCACAGATGCGCAGTATTTT. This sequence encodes CAASDLIGTDAQYF.